The source of this TCR beta chain is a study of technical replicates of blood from several donors. Repertoires were generated with immunoSEQ multiplex PCR, while TCRdb's copy carries only in-frame clones and drops some. There are 65,000 to 75,000 clones in the sample; around 88% occur only once, and roughly 5% lies in the top ten. V lost 5 bases, J lost 6 bases, and 11 bases stayed unmatched. This CDR3 is built from 16 residues. Germline V lookup: CDR1 SGHVS, CDR2 FNYEAQ. This clonotype was obtained from a human donor in good health. Some clones in this sample may be carry-over from other donors' samples. Material: PBMCs. The V call is TRBV7-6, the J call TRBJ2-2; 8 positions match TRBD2. CDR3 in DNA: TGTGCCAGCAGCCTACTAGCGGCCGTAATAGCCGGGGAGCTGTTTTTT. Amino acid sequence: CASSLLAAVIAGELFF.